The T cell receptor (beta chain) described here comes from a study of T cell repertoires in cytomegalovirus infection. At the level of the study: Public signatures in TCR beta pointed to CMV infection and matching HLA type. Regarding the study as a whole: People with CMV and the relevant HLA were identified by cumulative public TCR beta family frequency. HLA-C-restricted CMV-specific TCR beta clonotypes were dominant in the ex vivo response.

Trimming took 2 bases from V and 3 from J, leaving 16 bases between them. The CDR3 has 16 residues. Germline loops: CDR1 KGHSH, CDR2 LQKENI. On this clonotype itself: Its antigen is not known.

TCRdb used MiXCR to reprocess the reads, holding one entry per CDR3 protein. Here the sample spans some 300,000 distinct CDR3 sequences, around a sixth being singletons. The TCR was taken from a human donor in good health (CMV status not recorded). Some clones in this sample may be carry-over from other donors' samples. The sample was PBMCs. J is TRBJ1-1 and V is TRBV18; unclear D gene. CDR3 region: CASSPGFSGTYTEAFF. DNA for the CDR3: TGTGCCAGCTCACCAGGATTTTCCGGTACCTACACTGAAGCTTTCTTT.